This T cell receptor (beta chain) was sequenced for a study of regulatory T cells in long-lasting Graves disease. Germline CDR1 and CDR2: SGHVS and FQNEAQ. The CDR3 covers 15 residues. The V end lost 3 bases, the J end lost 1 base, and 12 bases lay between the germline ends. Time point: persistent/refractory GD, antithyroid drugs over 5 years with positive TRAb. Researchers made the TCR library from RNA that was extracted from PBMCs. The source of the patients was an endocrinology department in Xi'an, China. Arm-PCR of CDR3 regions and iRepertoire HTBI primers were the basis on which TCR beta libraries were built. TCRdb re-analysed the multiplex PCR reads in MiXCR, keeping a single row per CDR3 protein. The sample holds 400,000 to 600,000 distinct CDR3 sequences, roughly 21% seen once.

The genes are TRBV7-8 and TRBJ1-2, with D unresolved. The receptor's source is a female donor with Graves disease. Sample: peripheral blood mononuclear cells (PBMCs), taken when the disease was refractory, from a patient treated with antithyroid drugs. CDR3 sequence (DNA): TGTGCCAGCAGCTTTGTTAAAGGGCTTAACTATGGCTACACCTTC. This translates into CASSFVKGLNYGYTF.